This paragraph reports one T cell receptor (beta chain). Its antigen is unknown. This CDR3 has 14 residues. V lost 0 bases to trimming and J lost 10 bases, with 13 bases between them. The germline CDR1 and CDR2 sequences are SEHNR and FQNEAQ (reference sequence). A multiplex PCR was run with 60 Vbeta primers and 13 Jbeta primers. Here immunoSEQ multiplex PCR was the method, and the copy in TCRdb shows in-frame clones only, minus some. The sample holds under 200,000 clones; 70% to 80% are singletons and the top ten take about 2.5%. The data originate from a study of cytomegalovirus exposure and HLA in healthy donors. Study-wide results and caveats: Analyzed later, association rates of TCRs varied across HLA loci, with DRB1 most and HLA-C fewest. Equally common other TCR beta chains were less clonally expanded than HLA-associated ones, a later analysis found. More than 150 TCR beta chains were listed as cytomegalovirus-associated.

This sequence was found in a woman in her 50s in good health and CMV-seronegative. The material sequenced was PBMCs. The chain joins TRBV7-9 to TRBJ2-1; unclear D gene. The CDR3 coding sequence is TGTGCCAGCAGCTTAGCGCGTGTAGCAGAAGAGCAGTTCTTC. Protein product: CASSLARVAEEQFF.